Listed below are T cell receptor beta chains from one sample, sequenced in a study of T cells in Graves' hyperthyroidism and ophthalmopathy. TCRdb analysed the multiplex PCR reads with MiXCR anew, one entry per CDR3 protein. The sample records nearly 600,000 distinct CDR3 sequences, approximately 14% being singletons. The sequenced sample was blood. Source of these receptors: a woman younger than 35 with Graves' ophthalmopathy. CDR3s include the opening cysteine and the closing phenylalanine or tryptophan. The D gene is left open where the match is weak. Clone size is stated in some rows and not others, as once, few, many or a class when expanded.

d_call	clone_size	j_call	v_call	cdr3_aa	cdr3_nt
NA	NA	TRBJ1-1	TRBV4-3	CASSQDRPATANTEAFF	TGCGCCAGCAGCCAAGATCGGCCAGCGACTGCAAACACTGAAGCTTTCTTT
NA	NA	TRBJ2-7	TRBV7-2	CASSLGLPPYEQYF	TGTGCCAGCAGCCTGGGACTGCCCCCCTACGAGCAGTACTTC
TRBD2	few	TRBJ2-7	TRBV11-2	CASSQEVPSISGREGEQYF	TGCGCCAGCAGCCAAGAGGTCCCCTCCATTAGCGGGAGAGAGGGCGAGCAGTACTTC
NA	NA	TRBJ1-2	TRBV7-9	CASSLRGAGKYGYTF	TGTGCCAGCAGCTTAAGAGGCGCGGGGAAATATGGCTACACCTTC
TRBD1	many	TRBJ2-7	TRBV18	CASSQTGQGYEQYF	TGTGCCAGCTCACAAACGGGACAGGGTTACGAGCAGTACTTC
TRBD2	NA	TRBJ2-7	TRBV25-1	CASSEWGGRDSYEQYF	TGTGCCAGCAGTGAATGGGGCGGGAGGGACTCCTACGAGCAGTACTTC
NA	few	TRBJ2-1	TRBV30	CAWSRASAYNEQFF	TGTGCCTGGAGTAGGGCTAGCGCTTACAATGAGCAGTTCTTC
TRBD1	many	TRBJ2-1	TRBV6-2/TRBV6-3	CASSSRQGVNNEQFF	TGTGCCAGCAGTTCCCGACAGGGGGTAAACAATGAGCAGTTCTTC
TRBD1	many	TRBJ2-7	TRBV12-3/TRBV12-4	CASSLSFRTGVYEQYF	TGTGCCAGCAGTTTATCTTTTCGGACAGGGGTGTACGAGCAGTACTTC
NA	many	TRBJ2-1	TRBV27	CASSLLAPLNEQFF	TGTGCCAGCAGTTTGCTAGCACCCTTGAATGAGCAGTTCTTC
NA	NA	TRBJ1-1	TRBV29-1	CSALLGLEAFF	TGCAGCGCCCTTCTGGGGCTTGAAGCTTTCTTT
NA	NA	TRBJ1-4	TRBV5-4	CASSFLQEKLFF	TGTGCCAGCAGCTTTCTACAAGAAAAACTGTTTTTT
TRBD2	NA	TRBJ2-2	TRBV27	CASSLRREGATGELFF	TGTGCCAGCAGTCTGAGGCGGGAGGGAGCCACCGGGGAGCTGTTTTTT
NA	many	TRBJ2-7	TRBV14	CASSQDEPDYEQYF	TGTGCCAGCAGCCAAGATGAGCCAGACTACGAGCAGTACTTC
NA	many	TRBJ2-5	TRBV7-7	CASSQGTSNALQETQYF	TGTGCTAGCAGCCAGGGAACTTCAAATGCCCTCCAAGAGACCCAGTACTTC
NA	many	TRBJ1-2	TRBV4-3	CASSQVWSNGYTF	TGCGCCAGCAGCCAAGTTTGGTCCAACGGCTACACCTTC
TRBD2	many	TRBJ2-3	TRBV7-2	CASSFSQMSSGGTDTQYF	TGTGCCAGCAGCTTCAGTCAGATGTCTAGCGGGGGCACAGATACGCAGTATTTT
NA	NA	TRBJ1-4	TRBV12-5	CASGNQLFF	TGTGCTAGTGGAAATCAACTGTTTTTT
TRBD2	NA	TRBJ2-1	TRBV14	CASSRRLRREGLDEQFF	TGTGCCAGCAGCCGACGTTTACGGAGGGAGGGCCTGGATGAGCAGTTCTTC
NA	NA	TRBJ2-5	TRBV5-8	CASSLGQPLYF	TGTGCCAGCAGCTTAGGACAGCCTCTCTACTTC
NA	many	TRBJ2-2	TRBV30	CAWSVRPGELFF	TGTGCCTGGAGTGTACGACCCGGGGAGCTGTTTTTT
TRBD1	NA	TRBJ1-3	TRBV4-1	CASRGTAGNTIYF	TGCGCCAGCAGAGGGACAGCTGGAAACACCATATATTTT
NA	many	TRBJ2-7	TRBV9	CASSVGVGSGADEQYF	TGTGCCAGCAGCGTAGGCGTGGGGTCGGGCGCGGACGAGCAGTACTTC
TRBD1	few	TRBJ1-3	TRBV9	CASSVTGQGAPGNTIYF	TGTGCCAGCAGCGTTACGGGACAGGGGGCGCCTGGAAACACCATATATTTT
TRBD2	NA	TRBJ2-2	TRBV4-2	CASSQEGAGGLNTGELFF	TGTGCCAGCAGCCAAGAAGGAGCGGGAGGCTTGAACACCGGGGAGCTGTTTTTT
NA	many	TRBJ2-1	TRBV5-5	CASSLMAGAYNEQFF	TGTGCCAGCAGCTTGATGGCAGGGGCGTACAATGAGCAGTTCTTC
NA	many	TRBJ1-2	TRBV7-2	CASSRLQGPYGYTF	TGTGCCAGCAGCCGATTACAGGGTCCCTATGGCTACACCTTC
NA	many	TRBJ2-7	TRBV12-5	CASGSDYEQYF	TGTGCTAGTGGTTCCGACTACGAGCAGTACTTC
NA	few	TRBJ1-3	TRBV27	CASSFRGTGRSRNTIYF	TGTGCCAGCAGTTTCAGAGGGACCGGGAGGTCCCGAAACACCATATATTTT